This note documents a single T cell receptor beta chain sequence. The antigen remains undetermined. The V and J ends lost 5 bases and 6 bases, in that order; junction bases with no gene match: 5. The germline gives CDR1 MNHEY, CDR2 SVGAGI. This CDR3 spans 13 amino acids. The source of the sample is a study of cytomegalovirus exposure and HLA in healthy donors. The study ran its PCR with 60 Vbeta and 13 Jbeta primers. Libraries were prepared by immunoSEQ multiplex PCR; TCRdb keeps only in-frame clonotypes and omits some of them. Its clone listing holds around 58,000 clones. Overall study findings and caveats: Reportedly, a later analysis found an Asian-associated ancestry cluster had fewer N-insertions than the roughly 670-donor mean. Common viral pathogens were later found to be apparently linked to several of the most significant clusters. Indistinguishable V segments such as TRBV6-2 and TRBV6-3 were excluded. The authors enumerated over 150 TCR beta chains as linked to cytomegalovirus.

The sequenced sample consisted of PBMCs. This receptor was taken from a man aged 45-65 years in good health and CMV-seropositive. The chain couples TRBV6-5 to TRBJ1-1; 8 nucleotides align to TRBD1. DNA of the CDR3: TGTGCCAGCAGTCGACAGGGGATACCTGAAGCTTTCTTT. Translation: CASSRQGIPEAFF.